The following is a TCR beta chain sequence with its context. TCRdb's table, derived via immunoSEQ multiplex PCR, lists solely in-frame clones and lacks some. The sample lists under 150,000 clones; about 80% were seen once. The CDR3 has 16 amino acids. Germline values: CDR1 MDHEN, CDR2 SYDVKM. V trimming: 6 bases; J trimming: 1 base; junction bases outside the gene matches: 8. This record belongs to a study of blood T cell repertoires in COVID-19. This chain uses TRBV28 with TRBJ2-4, with TRBD1 identical over 8 bases. The TCR sequence derives from a man between 45 and 60 years old in a cohort exposed to, infected with or recovered from COVID-19 (not recorded which). The sequenced sample consisted of PBMCs or T cells enriched from blood (not recorded which). The CDR3 coding sequence is TGTGCCAGCAGGGTTTCAGGGGGCCGGGCCAAAAACATTCAGTACTTC. This sequence encodes CASRVSGGRAKNIQYF. The entire variable domain, with the rest obtained from reference TRBV28 and TRBJ2-4, is as follows: DVKVTQSSRYLVKRTGEKVFLECVQDMDHENMFWYRQDPGLGLRLIYFSYDVKMKEKGDIPEGYSVSREKKERFSLILESASTNQTSMYLCASRVSGGRAKNIQYFGAGTRLSVL.